What follows is one T cell receptor (beta chain) and its context. What it recognizes is unknown. The entry originates in a study of Graves' ophthalmopathy and Graves' hyperthyroidism. Overall study context: The stable label applied to hyperthyroidism with no ophthalmopathy within 18 months of follow-up. Study-wide findings and caveats: Ophthalmopathy cases were distinguished from stable hyperthyroidism by a 13-signature model, reaching around 88% sensitivity and 81.08% specificity. The model's ophthalmopathy progression predictions had 55% to 71% sensitivity and 72.22% specificity.

The diagnosis was founded upon clinical symptoms, serum thyroxine, TRAb, thyroid ultrasound and orbital computed tomography. TCR beta CDR3 amplification used RNA transcripts. HTBI-primed RT-PCR formed the first round, and a multiplex PCR formed the second. Using its own MiXCR run on the multiplex PCR reads, TCRdb lists one record per CDR3 protein. The sample contains some 1.1 million distinct CDR3 sequences, less than 45% of which appear only once. Trimming at V came to 6 bases and at J to 2 bases, leaving 3 bases not matched to a gene. This CDR3 is built from 15 residues. The germline gives CDR1 WNHNN, CDR2 SYGVQD (reference sequence).

The genes are TRBV10-1 and TRBJ1-6; 8 bases map to TRBD1. The sequencing sample was made of peripheral blood or thyroid tissue (not recorded which). This receptor was taken from an adult man with Graves' hyperthyroidism. CDR3 DNA sequence: TGCGCCAGCAGCACGGGACAGGCCTATAATTCACCCCTCCACTTT. This gives the protein CASSTGQAYNSPLHF.